What follows are 11 T cell receptor beta chains derived from one specimen sequenced in a study of T cells in Graves' hyperthyroidism and ophthalmopathy. Amplification of TCR beta CDR3 regions used RNA as the template. RT-PCR in the first round (using the HTBI primer set) targeted the TCR CDR3. TCRdb re-called the multiplex PCR reads through MiXCR, storing one row per CDR3 protein. The sample holds more than 500,000 distinct CDR3 sequences, 15% to 20% seen once. The sample consisted of blood. These receptors originate from a woman aged 25 to 45 with Graves' hyperthyroidism.

This clonotype was observed many times. The chain is built from TRBV28 and TRBJ2-3; D not certain. Germline V gene lookup returns CDR1 MDHEN and CDR2 SYDVKM. The CDR3 consists of 13 residues. Between the trimmed V and J ends, which lost 5 bases and 3 bases, there was a span of 9 bases. The CDR3 sequence: CASSPLGTDTQYF. CDR3 DNA: TGTGCCAGCAGTCCGCTAGGGACAGATACGCAGTATTTT.

This clonotype was recorded at least ten times. The chain links TRBV27 to TRBJ1-4; TRBD1 aligns across 8 bases. The junction had 8 bases not matched to a gene; V was cut back by 3 bases and J by 5 bases. CDR3 length equals 16 residues. Per the germline V gene, CDR1 is MNHEY and CDR2 is SMNVEV (reference sequence). The CDR3 sequence: CASSLSDREPNEKLFF. As DNA, the CDR3 is TGTGCCAGCAGTTTGTCGGACAGGGAACCGAATGAAAAACTGTTTTTT.

V is TRBV7-2 and J is TRBJ2-5; D might be TRBD2 (6 bases). Germline-derived CDR1 and CDR2 are SGHTA and FQGNSA. V lost 1 base to trimming and J lost 5 bases, with 17 bases between them. CDR3 size: 16 residues. The CDR3 spells CASSLVGREKWETQYF. The CDR3 DNA reads as TGTGCCAGCAGCTTAGTGGGTCGGGAGAAGTGGGAGACCCAGTACTTC. The full variable domain, with the rest looked up from reference TRBV7-2 and TRBJ2-5, is GAGVSQSPSNKVTEKGKDVELRCDPISGHTALYWYRQSLGQGLEFLIYFQGNSAPDKSGLPSDRFSAERTGGSVSTLTIQRTQQEDSAVYLCASSLVGREKWETQYFGPGTRLLVL.

This clonotype has at least ten counts. V and J are TRBV11-2 and TRBJ2-7; 8 bases align to TRBD2. J lost 5 bases, V lost 2 bases, and 11 bases had no gene match. This CDR3 region has 16 residues. Germline CDR1 and CDR2: SGHAT and FQNNGV. The chain's CDR3 is CASSLLNGGGYDEQYF. The CDR3, as DNA: TGTGCCAGCAGCTTATTAAACGGGGGGGGGTACGACGAGCAGTACTTC.

CDR3 loop: CASSPVQGAYYNEQFF. In nucleotides, the CDR3 is TGTGCCAGTAGTCCCGTACAGGGGGCCTACTACAATGAGCAGTTCTTC. This chain uses TRBV19 with TRBJ2-1; 9 bases match TRBD1. The CDR3 spans 16 residues. The trim removed 5 bases at V and 3 bases at J, leaving 8 bases unmatched. Germline V gene lookup returns CDR1 LNHDA and CDR2 SQIVND (reference sequence).

The chain recombines TRBV6-1 with TRBJ1-6; no firm D call. CDR1 and CDR2 (germline): MNHNS, SASEGT. The V gene lost 7 bases and the J gene lost 7 bases, with 14 bases spanning the gap. The CDR3 runs 14 residues. The CDR3 is CASNAGWPNSPLHF. CDR3 in DNA: TGTGCCAGCAACGCGGGATGGCCAAATTCACCCCTCCACTTT.

There are a few counts of this clonotype. CDR3 residues: CASSPTTYLNTEAFF. In nucleotides, the CDR3 is TGTGCCAGCAGCCCGACGACATACCTGAACACTGAAGCTTTCTTT. The J gene is TRBJ1-1, the V gene TRBV7-3; D gene unclear. Deletions cut 5 bases from V and 0 bases from J, with 13 bases between. The CDR3 sequence is 15 residues long. Germline CDR1 and CDR2: SGHTA and FQGTGA.

This clonotype showed up many times. The genes are TRBV20-1 and TRBJ2-2; TRBD2 agrees at 9 bases. CDR1 and CDR2 (germline): DFQATT, SNEGSKA (reference sequence). The CDR3 spans 16 residues. V gave up 0 bases and J gave up 5 bases; unmatched junction bases: 7. The CDR3 reads CSARDGLAGRTGELFF. CDR3 bases: TGCAGTGCTAGAGATGGGCTAGCGGGACGTACCGGGGAGCTGTTTTTT.

This clonotype showed up just a few times. The chain combines TRBV7-3 with TRBJ2-2; D gene ambiguous. CDR3 length: 15 residues. Germline V gene sequence: CDR1 SGHTA, CDR2 FQGTGA. V lost 5 bases, J lost 0 bases, and 10 bases lay in between. The CDR3 region has the DNA TGTGCCAGCAGCCGAAACGGAGCGAACACCGGGGAGCTGTTTTTT. Its protein product is CASSRNGANTGELFF.

This clonotype was observed a handful of times. V is TRBV12-3 or TRBV12-4 and J is TRBJ1-6; 7 bases match TRBD1. V dropped 5 bases and J dropped 8; count of bases not matched to a gene: 9. The CDR3 is 15 residues long. The CDR3 protein is CASSADRFEDSPLHF. As DNA, the CDR3 is TGTGCCAGCAGTGCGGACAGGTTTGAGGATTCACCCCTCCACTTT.

This chain connects TRBV4-1 to TRBJ2-7; TRBD2 might be the D (6 bases). The J call may be mistaken, given a closer DNA end match to TRBJ2-1. The CDR3 totals 13 residues. Germline V lookup: CDR1 MGHRA, CDR2 YSYEKL. Written as DNA, the CDR3 is TGCGCCAGCAGCCTCCTGGGGGGTTACGAGCAGTTCTTC. Residues: CASSLLGGYEQFF.